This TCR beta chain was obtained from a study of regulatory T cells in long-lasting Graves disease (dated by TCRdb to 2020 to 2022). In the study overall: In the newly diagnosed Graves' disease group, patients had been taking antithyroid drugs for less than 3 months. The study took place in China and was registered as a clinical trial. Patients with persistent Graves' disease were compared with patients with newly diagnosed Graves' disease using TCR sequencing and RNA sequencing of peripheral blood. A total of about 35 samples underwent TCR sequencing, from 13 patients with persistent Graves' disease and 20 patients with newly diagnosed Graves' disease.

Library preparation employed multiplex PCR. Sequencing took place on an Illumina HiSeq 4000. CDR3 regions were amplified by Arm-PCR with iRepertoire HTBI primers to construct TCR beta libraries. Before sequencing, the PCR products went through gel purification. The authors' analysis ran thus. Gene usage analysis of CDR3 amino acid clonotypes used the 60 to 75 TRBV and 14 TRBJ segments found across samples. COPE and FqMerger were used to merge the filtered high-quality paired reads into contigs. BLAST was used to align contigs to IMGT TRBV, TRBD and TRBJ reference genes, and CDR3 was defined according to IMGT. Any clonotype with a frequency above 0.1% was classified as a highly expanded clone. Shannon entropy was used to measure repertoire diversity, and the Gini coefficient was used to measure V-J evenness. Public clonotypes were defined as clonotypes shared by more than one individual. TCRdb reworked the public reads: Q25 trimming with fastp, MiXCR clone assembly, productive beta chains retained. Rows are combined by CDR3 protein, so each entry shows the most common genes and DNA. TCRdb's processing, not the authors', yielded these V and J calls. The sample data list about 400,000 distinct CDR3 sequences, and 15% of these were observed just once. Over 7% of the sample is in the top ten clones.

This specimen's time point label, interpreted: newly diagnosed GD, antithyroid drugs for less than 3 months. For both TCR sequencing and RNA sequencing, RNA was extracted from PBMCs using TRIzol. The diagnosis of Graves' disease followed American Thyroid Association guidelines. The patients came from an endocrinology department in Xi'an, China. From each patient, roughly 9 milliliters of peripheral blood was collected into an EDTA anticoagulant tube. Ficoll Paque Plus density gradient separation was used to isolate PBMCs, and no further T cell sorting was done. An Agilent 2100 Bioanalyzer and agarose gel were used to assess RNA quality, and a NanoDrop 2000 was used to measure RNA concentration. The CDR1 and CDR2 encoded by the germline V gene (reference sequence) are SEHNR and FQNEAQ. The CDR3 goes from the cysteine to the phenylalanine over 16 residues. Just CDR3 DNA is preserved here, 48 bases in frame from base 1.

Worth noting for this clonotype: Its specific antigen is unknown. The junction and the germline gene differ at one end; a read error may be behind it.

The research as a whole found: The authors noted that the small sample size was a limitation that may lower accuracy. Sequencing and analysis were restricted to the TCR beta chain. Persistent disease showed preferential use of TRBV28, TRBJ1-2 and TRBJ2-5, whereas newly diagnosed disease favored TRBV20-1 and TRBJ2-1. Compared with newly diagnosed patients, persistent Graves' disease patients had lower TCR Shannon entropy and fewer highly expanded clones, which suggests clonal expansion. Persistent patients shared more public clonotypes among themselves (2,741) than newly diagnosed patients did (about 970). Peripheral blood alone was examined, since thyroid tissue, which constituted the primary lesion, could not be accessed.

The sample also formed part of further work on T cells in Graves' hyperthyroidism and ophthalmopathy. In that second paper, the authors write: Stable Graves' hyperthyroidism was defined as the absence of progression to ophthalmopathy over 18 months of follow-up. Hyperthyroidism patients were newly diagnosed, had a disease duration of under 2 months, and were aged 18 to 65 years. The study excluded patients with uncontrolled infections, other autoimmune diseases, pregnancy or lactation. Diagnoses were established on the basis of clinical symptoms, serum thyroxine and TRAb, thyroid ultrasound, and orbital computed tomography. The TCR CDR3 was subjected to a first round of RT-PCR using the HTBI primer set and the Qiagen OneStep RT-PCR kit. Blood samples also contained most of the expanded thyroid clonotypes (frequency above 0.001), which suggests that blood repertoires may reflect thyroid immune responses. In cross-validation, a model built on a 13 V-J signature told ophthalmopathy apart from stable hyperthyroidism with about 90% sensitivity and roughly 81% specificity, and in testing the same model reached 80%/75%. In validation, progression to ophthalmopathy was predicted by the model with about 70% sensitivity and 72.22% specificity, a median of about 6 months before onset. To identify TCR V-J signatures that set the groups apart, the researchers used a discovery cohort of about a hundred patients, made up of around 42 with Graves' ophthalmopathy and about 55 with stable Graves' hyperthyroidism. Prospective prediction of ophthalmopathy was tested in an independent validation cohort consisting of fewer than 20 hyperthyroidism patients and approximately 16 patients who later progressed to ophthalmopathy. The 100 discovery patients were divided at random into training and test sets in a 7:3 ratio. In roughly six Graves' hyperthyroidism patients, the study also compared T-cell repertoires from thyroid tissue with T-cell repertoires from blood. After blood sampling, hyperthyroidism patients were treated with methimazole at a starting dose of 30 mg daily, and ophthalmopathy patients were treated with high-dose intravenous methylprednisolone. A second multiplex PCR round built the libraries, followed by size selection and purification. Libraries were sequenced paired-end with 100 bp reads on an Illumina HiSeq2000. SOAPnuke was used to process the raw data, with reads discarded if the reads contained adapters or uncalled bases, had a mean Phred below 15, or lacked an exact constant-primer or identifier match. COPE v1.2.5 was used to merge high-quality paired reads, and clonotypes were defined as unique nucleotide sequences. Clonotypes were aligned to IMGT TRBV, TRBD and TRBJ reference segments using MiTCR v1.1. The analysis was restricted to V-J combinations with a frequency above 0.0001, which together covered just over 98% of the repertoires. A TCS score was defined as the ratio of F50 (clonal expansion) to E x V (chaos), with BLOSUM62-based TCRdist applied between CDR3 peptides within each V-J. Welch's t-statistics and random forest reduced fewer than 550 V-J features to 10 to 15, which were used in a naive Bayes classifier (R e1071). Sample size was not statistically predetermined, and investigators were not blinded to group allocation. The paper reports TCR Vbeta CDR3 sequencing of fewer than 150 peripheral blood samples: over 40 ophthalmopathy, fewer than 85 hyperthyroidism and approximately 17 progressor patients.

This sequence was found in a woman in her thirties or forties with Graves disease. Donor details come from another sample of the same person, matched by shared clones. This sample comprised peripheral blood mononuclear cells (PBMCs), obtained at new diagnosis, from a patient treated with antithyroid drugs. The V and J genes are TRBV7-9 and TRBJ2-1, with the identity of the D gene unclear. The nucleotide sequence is TGTGCCAGCAGCTTAGCGGGCCACCCCCCAGGCAATGAGCGGTTCTTC. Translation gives CASSLAGHPPGNERFF.